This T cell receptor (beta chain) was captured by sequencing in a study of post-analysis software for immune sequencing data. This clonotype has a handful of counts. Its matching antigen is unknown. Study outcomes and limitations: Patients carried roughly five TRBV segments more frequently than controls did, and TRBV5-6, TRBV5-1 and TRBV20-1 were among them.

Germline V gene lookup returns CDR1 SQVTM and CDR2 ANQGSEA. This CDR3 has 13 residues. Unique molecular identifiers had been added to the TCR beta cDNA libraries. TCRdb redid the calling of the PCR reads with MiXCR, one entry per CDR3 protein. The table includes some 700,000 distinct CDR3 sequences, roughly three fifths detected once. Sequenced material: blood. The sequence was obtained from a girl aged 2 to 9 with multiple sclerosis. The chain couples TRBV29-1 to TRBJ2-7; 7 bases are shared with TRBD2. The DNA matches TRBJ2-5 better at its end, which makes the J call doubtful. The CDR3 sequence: CSVERLAGETQYF. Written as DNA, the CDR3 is TGCAGCGTTGAGAGACTAGCCGGAGAGACCCAGTACTTC.